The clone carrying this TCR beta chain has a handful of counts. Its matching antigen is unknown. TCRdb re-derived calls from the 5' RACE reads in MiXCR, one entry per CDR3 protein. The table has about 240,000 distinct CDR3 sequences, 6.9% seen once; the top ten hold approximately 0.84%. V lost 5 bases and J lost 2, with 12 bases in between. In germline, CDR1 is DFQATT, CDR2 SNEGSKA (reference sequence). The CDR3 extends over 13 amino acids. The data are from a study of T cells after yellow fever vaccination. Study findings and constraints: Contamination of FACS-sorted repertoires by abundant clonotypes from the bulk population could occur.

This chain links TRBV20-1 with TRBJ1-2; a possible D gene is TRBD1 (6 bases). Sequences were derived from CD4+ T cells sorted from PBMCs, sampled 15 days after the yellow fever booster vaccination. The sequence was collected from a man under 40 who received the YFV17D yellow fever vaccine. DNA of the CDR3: TGCAGTGCTCCCTCTGGACAGAACTATGGCTACACCTTC. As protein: CSAPSGQNYGYTF.